This TCR beta chain was captured by sequencing in a study of blood T cell repertoires in COVID-19. The data were produced by immunoSEQ multiplex PCR, yet TCRdb's version contains in-frame clones alone and is incomplete. Of over 250,000 clones listed, approximately 89% are singletons. The CDR3 is 12 amino acids. V was clipped by 10 bases and J by 8 bases; unmatched bases: 10. The V gene's germline CDR1 is LNHDA and CDR2 SQIVND (reference sequence). The sequence came from a woman aged 60-75 years who had recovered from COVID-19. The chain carries TRBV19 and TRBJ1-2; TRBD1 matches 7 bases. What was sequenced was PBMCs or T cells enriched from blood (not recorded which). The CDR3 spells CATKQGMTGYTF. CDR3 bases: TGTGCCACTAAACAGGGGATGACCGGCTACACCTTC.